This T cell receptor beta chain was sequenced in a study of vaccination effects on CD4 cells after COVID-19. In germline, CDR1 is SGHNT, CDR2 YYREEE (reference sequence). This CDR3 has 14 amino acids. The J segment lost 4 bases and the V segment lost 4 bases, leaving 6 bases of the junction unmatched. ViraFEST expansion of antigen-specific CD4+ T cells with viral peptide pools preceded sequencing. CD4+ T cell isolation took place after nine to eleven days of culture. All study participants received two doses of BNT162b2 or mRNA-1273 vaccine. With regard to this clone: No antigen is known for it. This CDR3 is also generated by other DNA sequences in the sample.

The data were produced by immunoSEQ multiplex PCR, yet TCRdb's version contains in-frame clones alone and is incomplete. The top ten clones hold 9% of a sample with approximately 17,000 clones, under 70% of them seen once. The sample here was CD4+ T cells from PBMCs cultured with SARS-CoV-2 spike peptides, taken after COVID-19 vaccination. This rearrangement joins TRBV5-4 to TRBJ1-2; 8 bases align to TRBD1. This receptor was obtained from a human donor who received a COVID-19 vaccine. The CDR3 sequence is CASSKTGAGYGYTF. CDR3 nucleotides: TGTGCCAGCAGCAAGACAGGGGCGGGCTATGGCTACACCTTC.